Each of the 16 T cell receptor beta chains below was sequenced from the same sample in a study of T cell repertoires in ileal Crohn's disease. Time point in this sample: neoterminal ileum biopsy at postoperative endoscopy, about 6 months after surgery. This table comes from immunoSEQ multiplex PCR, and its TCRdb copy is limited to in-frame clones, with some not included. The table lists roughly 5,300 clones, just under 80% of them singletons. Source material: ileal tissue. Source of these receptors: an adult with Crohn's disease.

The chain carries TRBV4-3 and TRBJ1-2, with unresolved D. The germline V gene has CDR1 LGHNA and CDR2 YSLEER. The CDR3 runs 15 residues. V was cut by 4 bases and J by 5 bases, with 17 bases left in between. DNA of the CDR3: TGCGCCAGCAGCCCATCTTCAAAAACTCCTTATGGCTACACCTTC. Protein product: CASSPSSKTPYGYTF.

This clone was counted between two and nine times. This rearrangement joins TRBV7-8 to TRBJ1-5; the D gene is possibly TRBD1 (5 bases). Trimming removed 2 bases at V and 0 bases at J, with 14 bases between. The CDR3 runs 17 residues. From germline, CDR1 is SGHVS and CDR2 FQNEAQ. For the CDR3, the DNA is TGTGCCAGCAGCTTATTTCAGGGTGGATATAGCAATCAGCCCCAGCATTTT. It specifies CASSLFQGGYSNQPQHF.

The CDR3 protein is CASSLAVYEQFF. CDR3 sequence (DNA): TGTGCCAGCAGCTTAGCGGTCTATGAGCAGTTCTTC. The chain couples TRBV7-9 to TRBJ2-1; D is unresolved. CDR1 and CDR2 (germline): SEHNR, FQNEAQ (reference sequence). Trimming cost V 0 bases and J 8 bases, with 5 bases left between them. The CDR3 extends over 12 amino acids.

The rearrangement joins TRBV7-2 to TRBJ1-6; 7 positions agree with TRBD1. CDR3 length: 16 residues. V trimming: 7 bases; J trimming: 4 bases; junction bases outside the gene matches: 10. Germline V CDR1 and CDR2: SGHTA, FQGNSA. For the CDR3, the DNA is TGTGCCAGCACCCCGTCGGGGACAGCATATAATTCACCCCTCCACTTT. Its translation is CASTPSGTAYNSPLHF.

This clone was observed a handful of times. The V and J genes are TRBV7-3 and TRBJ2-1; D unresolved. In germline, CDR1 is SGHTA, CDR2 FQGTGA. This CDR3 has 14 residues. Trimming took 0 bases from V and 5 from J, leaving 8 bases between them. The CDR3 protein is CASSLTANHNEQFF. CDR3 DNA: TGTGCCAGCAGCTTAACGGCTAACCACAATGAGCAGTTCTTC.

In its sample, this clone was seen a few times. In nucleotides, the CDR3 is TGCGCCAGCAGCCCACAGGGAGGCATGCCGGATGGCTACACCTTC. Translating it yields CASSPQGGMPDGYTF. V and J are TRBV4-1 and TRBJ1-2; D perhaps matches TRBD1 (6 bases). The CDR3 is 15 residues long. From germline, CDR1 is MGHRA and CDR2 YSYEKL. Trimming pared 4 bases from V and 6 bases from J, leaving 18 bases between.

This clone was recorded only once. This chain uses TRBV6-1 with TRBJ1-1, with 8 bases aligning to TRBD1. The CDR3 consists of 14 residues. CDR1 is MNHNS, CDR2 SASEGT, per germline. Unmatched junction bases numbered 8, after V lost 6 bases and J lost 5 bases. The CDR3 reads CASRLLQGVTEAFF. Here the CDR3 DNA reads TGTGCCAGCAGACTGCTACAGGGGGTAACTGAAGCTTTCTTT.

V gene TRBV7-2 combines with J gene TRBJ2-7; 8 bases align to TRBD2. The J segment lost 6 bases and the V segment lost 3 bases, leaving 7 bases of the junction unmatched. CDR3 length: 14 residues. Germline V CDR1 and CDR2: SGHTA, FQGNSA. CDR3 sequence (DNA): TGTGCCAGCAGCTTCCGGGGGGGCCTGGTCGAGCAGTACTTC. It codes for CASSFRGGLVEQYF.

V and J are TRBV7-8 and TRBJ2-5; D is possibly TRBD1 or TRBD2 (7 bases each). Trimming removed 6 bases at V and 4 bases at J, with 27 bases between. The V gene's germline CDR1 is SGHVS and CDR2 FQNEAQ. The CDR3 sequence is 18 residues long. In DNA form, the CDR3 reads TGTGCCAGCAGTCCTAGGGAGCAGGGGGGGGCGGTTCGAGAGACCCAGTACTTC. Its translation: CASSPREQGGAVRETQYF.

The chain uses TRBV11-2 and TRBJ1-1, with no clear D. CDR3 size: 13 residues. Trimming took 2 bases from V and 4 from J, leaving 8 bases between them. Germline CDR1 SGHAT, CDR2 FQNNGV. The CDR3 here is CASSLRDFTEAFF. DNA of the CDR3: TGTGCCAGCAGCTTAAGGGATTTCACTGAAGCTTTCTTT.

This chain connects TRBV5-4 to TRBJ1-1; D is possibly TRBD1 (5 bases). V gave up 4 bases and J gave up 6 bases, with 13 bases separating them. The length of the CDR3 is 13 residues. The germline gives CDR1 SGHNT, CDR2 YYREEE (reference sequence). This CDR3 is CASSGGTRAEAFF. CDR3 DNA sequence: TGTGCCAGCAGCGGCGGGACGAGGGCTGAAGCTTTCTTT.

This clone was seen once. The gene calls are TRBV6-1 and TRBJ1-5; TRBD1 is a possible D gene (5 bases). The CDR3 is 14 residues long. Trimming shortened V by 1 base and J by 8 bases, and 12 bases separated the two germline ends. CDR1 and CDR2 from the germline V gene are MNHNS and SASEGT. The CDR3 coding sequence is TGTGCCAGCAGTGAAGGGGCAGGGTCCGAGCCCCAGCATTTT. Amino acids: CASSEGAGSEPQHF.

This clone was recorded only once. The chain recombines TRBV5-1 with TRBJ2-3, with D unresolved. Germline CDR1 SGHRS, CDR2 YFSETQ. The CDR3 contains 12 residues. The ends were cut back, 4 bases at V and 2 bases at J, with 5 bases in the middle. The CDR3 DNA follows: TGCGCCAGCAGCCTTCCCACAGATACGCAGTATTTT. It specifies CASSLPTDTQYF. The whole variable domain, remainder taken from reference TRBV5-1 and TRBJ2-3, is KAGVTQTPRYLIKTRGQQVTLSCSPISGHRSVSWYQQTPGQGLQFLFEYFSETQRNKGNFPGRFSGRQFSNSRSEMNVSTLELGDSALYLCASSLPTDTQYFGPGTRLTVL.

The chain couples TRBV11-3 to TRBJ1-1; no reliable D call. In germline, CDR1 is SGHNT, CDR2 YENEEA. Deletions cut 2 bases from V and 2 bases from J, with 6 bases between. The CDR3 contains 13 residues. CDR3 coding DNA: TGTGCCAGCAGCTTACACAGAAACACTGAAGCTTTCTTT. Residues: CASSLHRNTEAFF.

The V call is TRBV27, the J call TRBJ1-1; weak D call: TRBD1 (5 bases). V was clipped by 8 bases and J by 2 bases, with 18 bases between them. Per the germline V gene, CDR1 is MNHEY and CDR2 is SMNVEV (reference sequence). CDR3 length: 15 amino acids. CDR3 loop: CASRPSRVVNTEAFF. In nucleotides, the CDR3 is TGTGCCAGCCGACCCTCCAGGGTCGTAAACACTGAAGCTTTCTTT.

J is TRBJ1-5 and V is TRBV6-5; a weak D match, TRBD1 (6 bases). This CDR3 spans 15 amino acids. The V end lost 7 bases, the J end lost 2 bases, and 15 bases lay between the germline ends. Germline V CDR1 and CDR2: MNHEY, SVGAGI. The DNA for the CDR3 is TGTGCCAGCAAGGAAGGGGGAAAGGGCAATCAGCCCCAGCATTTT. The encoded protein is CASKEGGKGNQPQHF.